This TCR beta chain was recorded in a study of response to subunit inactivated influenza vaccine. This clonotype was observed at least ten times. This CDR3 has 16 amino acids. Per germline, CDR1 SGHVS and CDR2 FNYEAQ. V was pared by 5 bases and J by 3 bases, with 10 bases of the junction left unmatched. TCRdb reprocessed the RT-PCR reads via MiXCR and lists one record per CDR3 protein. The data contain 550,000 to 800,000 distinct CDR3 sequences, less than 20% of them singletons. This receptor was taken from a man aged 50-59 years who received an inactivated influenza vaccine. The chain carries TRBV7-6 and TRBJ2-3, with TRBD2 identical over 8 bases. The specimen comprised PBMCs from blood, sampled 11 to 12 days after vaccination. CDR3 nucleotides: TGTGCCAGCAGCACAGCGGGACTAGTCGCGACAGATACGCAGTATTTT. Translating gives CASSTAGLVATDTQYF.